The rows below give T cell receptor beta chains drawn from one sample of a study of CD8 T cells in ankylosing spondylitis. TCRdb passed the 5' RACE reads through MiXCR, listing each CDR3 protein once. The sample shows a few hundred thousand distinct CDR3 sequences, over 9.5% of them seen only once. Material: blood, either unsorted or a sorted T cell fraction (not recorded which). The origin of the receptors is a male donor with ankylosing spondylitis or in good health (not recorded which). Both conserved end residues are part of each CDR3. The order of the fields is J gene, V gene, clone size, D gene, CDR3 protein. A D gene is named only where the DNA matches it firmly. Expanded clones are given a class, and other clones once, few, many or no size at all.

>TRBJ2-7|TRBV7-9|few|NA
CASSQEGGEQYF
>TRBJ1-5|TRBV20-1|many|TRBD1
CSATGQGAWAQHF
>TRBJ2-5|TRBV5-5|few|NA
CASSLGGAGYEETQYF
>TRBJ1-1|TRBV6-1|many|NA
CASSRAGDADTEAFF
>TRBJ2-7|TRBV7-2|many|NA
CASSLEARTLYEQYF
>TRBJ2-1|TRBV20-1|NA|NA
CSARDRQGLNEQFF
>TRBJ2-2|TRBV5-4|few|NA
CASSLSRGYGTGELFF
>TRBJ2-7|TRBV7-9|few|NA
CASSLASVGEQYF
>TRBJ2-2|TRBV3-1|NA|NA
CASSQNGGQMTGELFF
>TRBJ2-1|TRBV20-1|many|NA
CSAGGGSSYNEQFF
>TRBJ2-7|TRBV9|many|NA
CASSVEVGLAYEQYF
>TRBJ2-2|TRBV5-4|NA|NA
CASSFSGETGELFF